The sequence of this T cell receptor (beta chain) was determined in a study of blood T cell repertoires in COVID-19. The ends lost 5 bases at V and 3 bases at J; junction bases unmatched: 13. The CDR3 is 17 residues long. Germline V gene data show CDR1 as MDHEN and CDR2 as SYDVKM. Using immunoSEQ multiplex PCR, the repertoire was profiled, and TCRdb retains in-frame clones only, with some absent. The table has roughly 120,000 clones, around 70% seen once; the top ten hold around 6.2%. This clone was seen a handful of times. Sequencing used peripheral blood. This clonotype was obtained from a man aged 80 or over with COVID-19, enrolled during active disease. The V gene is TRBV28, the J gene TRBJ2-1; 7 bases map to TRBD1. The CDR3 is CASSIRQGRSFYNEQFF. The CDR3 DNA sequence: TGTGCCAGCAGTATAAGACAGGGCCGGAGTTTCTACAATGAGCAGTTCTTC.